This is a list of T cell receptor beta chains from one sample in a study of vaccination and CD4 T cells after COVID-19. Each CDR3 protein gets one entry after TCRdb re-called the PCR reads with MiXCR. The sample lists roughly 15,000 distinct CDR3 sequences; 40% were seen once. These receptors have no identified antigens. The sample consisted of CD4+ T cells from blood, cultured in vitro. These receptors all come from a human donor who had recovered from COVID-19. Both conserved end residues are part of each CDR3. D genes are given only for firm matches. The size of a clone is reported for some rows only, either as once, few or many, or as a class for expanded clones.

clone_size: NA
d_call: TRBD2
v_call: TRBV12-3/TRBV12-4
j_call: TRBJ2-7
cdr3_nt: TGTGCCAGCAGTTTAGTGGGCCCTGCGGGAGCGTACGAGCAGTACTTC
cdr3_aa: CASSLVGPAGAYEQYF

clone_size: few
d_call: NA
v_call: TRBV15
j_call: TRBJ2-3
cdr3_nt: TGTGCCACCAGCCCTCGACTAGTTCTTGATACGCAGTATTTT
cdr3_aa: CATSPRLVLDTQYF

clone_size: NA
d_call: TRBD1
v_call: TRBV4-1
j_call: TRBJ2-7
cdr3_nt: TGCGCCAGCAGCCACCCGGGACAGGCGACCTACGAGCAGTACTTC
cdr3_aa: CASSHPGQATYEQYF

clone_size: NA
d_call: TRBD2
v_call: TRBV6-2/TRBV6-3
j_call: TRBJ2-5
cdr3_nt: TGTGCCAGCAGTTTTCGGGCTAGCGGGCTTCAAGAGACCCAGTACTTC
cdr3_aa: CASSFRASGLQETQYF

clone_size: few
d_call: NA
v_call: TRBV20-1
j_call: TRBJ2-7
cdr3_nt: TGCAGTGCTAGTAGGTGGGTTACCCGAGGGGCGGGAACCGTCTACGAGCAGTACTTC
cdr3_aa: CSASRWVTRGAGTVYEQYF

clone_size: few
d_call: NA
v_call: TRBV14
j_call: TRBJ2-5
cdr3_nt: TGTGCCAGCAGCCTTCCTAACAGAGAGACCCAGTACTTC
cdr3_aa: CASSLPNRETQYF

clone_size: NA
d_call: NA
v_call: TRBV7-9
j_call: TRBJ2-1
cdr3_nt: TGTGCCAGCAGCCGCCTTAGCGGCAGACCCTACAATGAGCAGTTCTTC
cdr3_aa: CASSRLSGRPYNEQFF

clone_size: NA
d_call: NA
v_call: TRBV28
j_call: TRBJ2-1
cdr3_nt: TGTGCCAGCAGTCTCAGCTCCTACAATGAGCAGTTCTTC
cdr3_aa: CASSLSSYNEQFF

clone_size: once
d_call: TRBD2
v_call: TRBV7-3
j_call: TRBJ2-3
cdr3_nt: TGTGCCAGCAGCTTTAGCGGGAGTACTGCTGATACGCAGTATTTT
cdr3_aa: CASSFSGSTADTQYF

clone_size: NA
d_call: NA
v_call: TRBV11-2
j_call: TRBJ2-1
cdr3_nt: TGTGCCAGCAGCTTAGTTGCTCCGTTTGAGCAGTTCTTC
cdr3_aa: CASSLVAPFEQFF

clone_size: NA
d_call: NA
v_call: TRBV6-2/TRBV6-3
j_call: TRBJ2-7
cdr3_nt: TGTGCCAGCAGCCCTCGGGGATACGAGCAGTACTTC
cdr3_aa: CASSPRGYEQYF

clone_size: NA
d_call: NA
v_call: TRBV11-1
j_call: TRBJ2-5
cdr3_nt: TGTGCCAGCAGCTTAGCCTTGACATCCGCCCAGTACTTC
cdr3_aa: CASSLALTSAQYF

clone_size: NA
d_call: NA
v_call: TRBV19
j_call: TRBJ2-2
cdr3_nt: TGTGCCAGTAGTATCATGAGCGGGGAGCTGTTTTTT
cdr3_aa: CASSIMSGELFF

clone_size: NA
d_call: NA
v_call: TRBV27
j_call: TRBJ1-2
cdr3_nt: TGTGCCAGCAGTTTGGACATTCAAGTGGCCAACAATTATGGCTACACCTTC
cdr3_aa: CASSLDIQVANNYGYTF